This passage covers 27 T cell receptor beta chains from one sample sequenced in a study of OX40 agonist ivuxolimab in advanced cancers. The data were produced by immunoSEQ multiplex PCR, yet TCRdb's version contains in-frame clones alone and is incomplete. The repertoire has around 69,000 clones, 85% of them found once; the top ten carry roughly 3.1%. The sequenced sample was CD4+ or CD8+ T cells sorted from blood, obtained in a trial of the OX40 agonist ivuxolimab. The source is an adult with an advanced solid tumor such as melanoma, head and neck, liver or kidney cancer.

V gene TRBV7-2 combines with J gene TRBJ1-3; D gene unclear. The CDR3 contains 12 residues. Germline V gene sequence: CDR1 SGHTA, CDR2 FQGNSA. Trimming took 1 base from V and 3 from J, leaving 1 base between them. DNA for the CDR3: TGTGCCAGCAGCTTAGATGGAAACACCATATATTTT. Residues: CASSLDGNTIYF. Full variable domain (outside the CDR3, taken from reference TRBV7-2 and TRBJ1-3): GAGVSQSPSNKVTEKGKDVELRCDPISGHTALYWYRQSLGQGLEFLIYFQGNSAPDKSGLPSDRFSAERTGGSVSTLTIQRTQQEDSAVYLCASSLDGNTIYFGEGSWLTVV.

J is TRBJ1-1 and V is TRBV10-3; D not resolved. Germline V gene sequence: CDR1 ENHRY, CDR2 SYGVKD. V lost 6 bases and J lost 1, with 12 bases in between. The CDR3 is made up of 14 amino acids. The CDR3 reads CAIRPSGQNTEAFF. The CDR3 DNA sequence: TGTGCCATCAGGCCCTCGGGTCAGAACACTGAAGCTTTCTTT.

V is TRBV7-9 and J is TRBJ2-3; possibly TRBD1 for D (5 bases). The CDR3 has 15 amino acids. Germline CDR1 is SEHNR and CDR2 is FQNEAQ (reference sequence). Deletions cut 5 bases from V and 3 bases from J, with 15 bases between. The CDR3 coding sequence is TGTGCCAGCAGCCCCTCTAAGGGGTCTACAGATACGCAGTATTTT. It specifies CASSPSKGSTDTQYF.

The chain combines TRBV18 with TRBJ1-1; D gene uncertain. The germline V gene encodes CDR1 KGHSH and CDR2 LQKENI. V was cut by 3 bases and J by 4 bases, with 9 bases left in between. There are 13 residues in the CDR3. This CDR3 is CASSPDYGTEAFF. As DNA, the CDR3 is TGTGCCAGCTCACCGGATTATGGCACTGAAGCTTTCTTT.

The genes are TRBV7-2 and TRBJ1-5; tentatively, D is TRBD1 (5 bases). The CDR3 contains 16 residues. CDR1 SGHTA and CDR2 FQGNSA come from the germline V gene. V lost 1 base and J lost 2, with 12 bases in between. The chain's CDR3 is CASSLVVRGGNQPQHF. As DNA, the CDR3 is TGTGCCAGCAGCTTAGTCGTAAGGGGCGGCAATCAGCCCCAGCATTTT. Supplemented by reference TRBV7-2 and TRBJ1-5, the full variable domain reads GAGVSQSPSNKVTEKGKDVELRCDPISGHTALYWYRQSLGQGLEFLIYFQGNSAPDKSGLPSDRFSAERTGGSVSTLTIQRTQQEDSAVYLCASSLVVRGGNQPQHFGDGTRLSIL.

The genes are TRBV5-1 and TRBJ1-4, with D uncertain. This CDR3 is 15 amino acids long. The ends were cut back, 1 base at V and 5 bases at J, with 12 bases in the middle. From germline, CDR1 is SGHRS and CDR2 YFSETQ. The CDR3 reads CASSLKGQDNEKLFF. The CDR3 bases are TGCGCCAGCAGCTTGAAAGGGCAGGACAATGAAAAACTGTTTTTT.

As for this clone: Distinct nucleotide sequences in the sample also encode this CDR3. V is TRBV9 and J is TRBJ1-6; TRBD1 aligns across 8 bases. The CDR3 extends over 16 amino acids. In germline, CDR1 is SGDLS, CDR2 YYNGEE. The trim removed 1 base at V and 9 bases at J, leaving 9 bases unmatched. The CDR3 reads CASSVQGAELGSPLHF. The CDR3 region has the DNA TGTGCCAGCAGCGTACAGGGGGCGGAATTAGGTTCACCCCTCCACTTT. The full variable domain, in which reference TRBV9 and TRBJ1-6 provide the parts outside the CDR3, is DSGVTQTPKHLITATGQRVTLRCSPRSGDLSVYWYQQSLDQGLQFLIQYYNGEERAKGNILERFSAQQFPDLHSELNLSSLELGDSALYFCASSVQGAELGSPLHFGNGTRLTVT.

The J gene is TRBJ1-5, the V gene TRBV7-2, with a tentative D call TRBD1 (6 bases). The CDR3 is made up of 13 amino acids. Trimming took 5 bases from V and 6 from J, leaving 11 bases between them. The germline gives CDR1 SGHTA, CDR2 FQGNSA. The CDR3 protein is CASSVQGTQPQHF. CDR3 nucleotides: TGTGCCAGCAGCGTACAGGGAACTCAGCCCCAGCATTTT. Looking up the rest from reference TRBV7-2 and TRBJ1-5 gives the full variable domain: GAGVSQSPSNKVTEKGKDVELRCDPISGHTALYWYRQSLGQGLEFLIYFQGNSAPDKSGLPSDRFSAERTGGSVSTLTIQRTQQEDSAVYLCASSVQGTQPQHFGDGTRLSIL.

About this clone: Within the sample, other DNA sequences also encode this same CDR3. The chain recombines TRBV18 with TRBJ1-1; 7 bases map to TRBD1. The CDR3 runs to 15 residues. Germline assignment: CDR1 KGHSH and CDR2 LQKENI. V dropped 3 bases and J dropped 5; count of bases not matched to a gene: 9. The CDR3 reads CASSPNRGDGTEAFF. In DNA, the CDR3 is TGTGCCAGCTCACCGAACAGGGGCGATGGAACTGAAGCTTTCTTT.

The chain employs TRBV4-3 and TRBJ2-7; D remains unclear. The germline V and J ends were trimmed by 0 bases and 3 bases, with 12 bases remaining between them. Germline V gene data show CDR1 as LGHNA and CDR2 as YSLEER. CDR3 length equals 15 residues. CDR3 protein: CASSQDLLTDYEQYF. DNA of the CDR3: TGCGCCAGCAGCCAAGATTTGCTCACCGACTACGAGCAGTACTTC.

In DNA form, the CDR3 reads TGTGCCAGCTCACTTCCCGGGGACATGTACGAGCAGTACTTC. Translation gives CASSLPGDMYEQYF. This chain links TRBV18 with TRBJ2-7; D might be TRBD1 (6 bases). The CDR3 covers 14 residues. V gave up 4 bases and J gave up 4 bases, with 14 bases separating them. Germline loops: CDR1 KGHSH, CDR2 LQKENI.

The J gene is TRBJ1-1, the V gene TRBV27, with 7 bases lining up with TRBD1. The trim removed 5 bases at V and 7 bases at J, leaving 7 bases unmatched. The CDR3 runs 13 residues. Germline V CDR1 and CDR2: MNHEY, SMNVEV (reference sequence). The CDR3: CASSTGTAHEAFF. The CDR3 nucleotides read TGTGCCAGCAGTACCGGGACAGCCCATGAAGCTTTCTTT.

The rearrangement joins TRBV19 to TRBJ1-3, with a weak D call TRBD1 (5 bases). The CDR3 sequence is 16 residues long. V was pared by 3 bases and J by 4 bases, with 16 bases between. Germline values: CDR1 LNHDA, CDR2 SQIVND (reference sequence). CDR3 amino acids: CASSIKGRASGNTIYF. For the CDR3, the DNA is TGTGCCAGTAGTATCAAGGGCAGGGCGAGCGGAAACACCATATATTTT. The complete variable domain, with remaining parts taken from reference TRBV19 and TRBJ1-3, reads DGGITQSPKYLFRKEGQNVTLSCEQNLNHDAMYWYRQDPGQGLRLIYYSQIVNDFQKGDIAEGYSVSREKKESFPLTVTSAQKNPTAFYLCASSIKGRASGNTIYFGEGSWLTVV.

The gene calls are TRBV4-1 and TRBJ2-7; 11 nucleotides match TRBD2. CDR1 is MGHRA, CDR2 YSYEKL, per germline. Germline trimming cut 1 base from V and 4 bases from J; bases unmatched to any gene: 6. CDR3 length: 16 amino acids. CDR3 DNA: TGCGCCAGCAGCCAAGCCGGAGGGACTAGCGGATACGAGCAGTACTTC. Translating gives CASSQAGGTSGYEQYF.

The chain couples TRBV10-3 to TRBJ1-5; D is undetermined. The CDR3 sequence is 12 residues long. Germline-derived CDR1 and CDR2 are ENHRY and SYGVKD. V was clipped by 6 bases and J by 4 bases, with 7 bases between them. The CDR3 loop reads CAIRADNQPQHF. In DNA, the CDR3 is TGTGCCATCAGGGCAGATAATCAGCCCCAGCATTTT.

The chain couples TRBV9 to TRBJ1-5; TRBD1 agrees at 7 bases. The CDR3 length is 15 residues. The V segment lost 7 bases and the J segment 0 bases; nucleotides outside the gene matches: 7. Per the germline V gene, CDR1 is SGDLS and CDR2 is YYNGEE. The CDR3 here is CASSAQGYSNQPQHF. CDR3 DNA sequence: TGTGCCAGCTCAGCACAGGGGTATAGCAATCAGCCCCAGCATTTT.

This sequence joins TRBV7-9 and TRBJ2-3; 9 nucleotides align to TRBD1. Germline V gene data show CDR1 as SEHNR and CDR2 as FQNEAQ (reference sequence). V lost 3 bases to trimming and J lost 3 bases; unmatched junction nucleotides: 4. The CDR3 has 15 amino acids. The CDR3 DNA is TGTGCCAGCAGCTTCCTAGGACAGGGGACAGATACGCAGTATTTT. Translated: CASSFLGQGTDTQYF. Filled out from reference TRBV7-9 and TRBJ2-3, the complete variable domain reads DTGVSQNPRHKITKRGQNVTFRCDPISEHNRLYWYRQTLGQGPEFLTYFQNEAQLEKSRLLSDRFSAERPKGSFSTLEIQRTEQGDSAMYLCASSFLGQGTDTQYFGPGTRLTVL.

V gene TRBV11-3 combines with J gene TRBJ1-2; D is unresolved. CDR1 and CDR2 from the germline V gene are SGHNT and YENEEA. CDR3 length: 13 amino acids. V shed 4 bases and J shed 5 bases, with 11 bases lying between them. CDR3 region: CASSSPGSYGYTF. In DNA form, the CDR3 reads TGTGCCAGCAGCTCCCCGGGTAGTTATGGCTACACCTTC. The full variable domain, rest sourced from reference TRBV11-3 and TRBJ1-2, is EAGVVQSPRYKIIEKKQPVAFWCNPISGHNTLYWYLQNLGQGPELLIRYENEEAVDDSQLPKDRFSAERLKGVDSTLKIQPAELGDSAVYLCASSSPGSYGYTFGSGTRLTVV.

In its sample, this clone was seen once. The chain joins TRBV5-4 to TRBJ2-5; no reliable D call. The V gene's germline CDR1 is SGHNT and CDR2 YYREEE (reference sequence). With 3 bases removed from V and 0 bases from J, the gap between germline ends came to 12 bases. The length of the CDR3 is 15 residues. This CDR3 reads CASSSTPRYQETQYF. The CDR3 DNA sequence: TGTGCCAGCAGCTCTACTCCTAGGTACCAAGAGACCCAGTACTTC.

This rearrangement joins TRBV5-1 to TRBJ2-2, with 8 bases aligning to TRBD1. Germline CDR1 and CDR2: SGHRS and YFSETQ. The CDR3 extends over 18 amino acids. V was clipped by 4 bases and J by 4 bases; unmatched bases: 15. This chain's CDR3 is CASSHLLTDRAFTGELFF. The DNA of the CDR3 is TGCGCCAGCAGCCACCTACTAACGGACAGGGCCTTCACCGGGGAGCTGTTTTTT.

In DNA, the CDR3 is TGTGCCAGCAGCTCAAGACAGGGCTGGAGCACAGATACGCAGTATTTT. This translates into CASSSRQGWSTDTQYF. The chain employs TRBV11-3 and TRBJ2-3, with 7 nucleotides matching TRBD1. The germline gives CDR1 SGHNT, CDR2 YENEEA. Trimming took 4 bases from V and 0 from J; bases not matched to a gene: 7. The CDR3 is 16 residues long. Full variable domain (missing parts from reference TRBV11-3 and TRBJ2-3): EAGVVQSPRYKIIEKKQPVAFWCNPISGHNTLYWYLQNLGQGPELLIRYENEEAVDDSQLPKDRFSAERLKGVDSTLKIQPAELGDSAVYLCASSSRQGWSTDTQYFGPGTRLTVL.

The V call is TRBV18, the J call TRBJ1-1; maybe TRBD1 (5 bases). V was trimmed by 0 bases and J by 8 bases, leaving 10 bases between them. The CDR3 totals 13 residues. Looked up from germline, CDR1 is KGHSH and CDR2 is LQKENI. The DNA of the CDR3 is TGTGCCAGCTCACCACCGTCGGGGACCGAAGCTTTCTTT. It encodes CASSPPSGTEAFF.

CDR3 amino acids: CASSPGSNTGELFF. CDR3 DNA: TGTGCCAGCAGTCCCGGGTCCAACACCGGGGAGCTGTTTTTT. This chain joins TRBV6-6 and TRBJ2-2; the D is unclear. Trimming took off 5 bases at V and 2 bases at J, with 9 bases between the two ends. Germline V CDR1 and CDR2: MNHNY, SVGAGI (reference sequence). The CDR3 contains 14 residues.

The rearrangement uses TRBV7-2 and TRBJ1-6; 8 bases agree with TRBD1. Trimming cost V 1 base and J 4 bases; bases outside gene matches: 9. The CDR3 contains 18 residues. CDR1 is SGHTA, CDR2 FQGNSA, per germline. DNA for the CDR3: TGTGCCAGCAGCTTAGACTCGACAGGGGAAAGTTATAATTCACCCCTCCACTTT. Its protein product is CASSLDSTGESYNSPLHF.

The chain employs TRBV27 and TRBJ1-1, with D unclear. Germline V lookup: CDR1 MNHEY, CDR2 SMNVEV (reference sequence). Deletions cut 2 bases from V and 1 base from J, with 17 bases between. The CDR3 is 17 residues long. The CDR3 loop reads CASSLRRLFGENTEAFF. For the CDR3, the DNA is TGTGCCAGCAGTTTACGTCGGTTGTTCGGCGAGAACACTGAAGCTTTCTTT.

The rearrangement uses TRBV5-4 and TRBJ1-2, with D maybe TRBD1 (5 bases). The germline CDR1 and CDR2 sequences are SGHNT and YYREEE (reference sequence). V lost 5 bases and J 1 base, leaving 15 bases between the germline ends. The CDR3 totals 15 residues. The CDR3 nucleotides read TGTGCCAGCAGACACAAAAACAGGTTTAACTATGGCTACACCTTC. As protein: CASRHKNRFNYGYTF.

In this sample, this clone turned up once. The chain joins TRBV2 to TRBJ2-7; D is unclear. V was trimmed by 6 bases and J by 6 bases, leaving 12 bases between them. Germline assignment: CDR1 SNHLY and CDR2 FYNNEI. The CDR3 spans 12 residues. CDR3 protein: CASRRTYPEQYF. The CDR3 nucleotides are TGTGCCAGCAGGAGAACTTATCCCGAGCAGTACTTC.